This T cell receptor (beta chain) was recovered during a study of blood T cell repertoires in COVID-19. Profiled with immunoSEQ multiplex PCR; TCRdb holds only in-frame clones, not every one. The sample has 50,000 to 65,000 clones, around 88% seen once. CDR1 and CDR2 from the germline V gene are KGHSH and LQKENI. This CDR3 spans 16 amino acids. Losses at the gene ends were 4 bases for V and 3 bases for J; bases not matched to a gene: 7. The specimen was peripheral blood. The receptor's source is a human donor in a cohort sampled during active COVID-19. V gene TRBV18 combines with J gene TRBJ2-2; TRBD1 matches 8 bases. The CDR3 here is CASSLQGAVDTGELFF. The CDR3 DNA reads as TGTGCCAGCTCACTTCAGGGGGCGGTGGACACCGGGGAGCTGTTTTTT.